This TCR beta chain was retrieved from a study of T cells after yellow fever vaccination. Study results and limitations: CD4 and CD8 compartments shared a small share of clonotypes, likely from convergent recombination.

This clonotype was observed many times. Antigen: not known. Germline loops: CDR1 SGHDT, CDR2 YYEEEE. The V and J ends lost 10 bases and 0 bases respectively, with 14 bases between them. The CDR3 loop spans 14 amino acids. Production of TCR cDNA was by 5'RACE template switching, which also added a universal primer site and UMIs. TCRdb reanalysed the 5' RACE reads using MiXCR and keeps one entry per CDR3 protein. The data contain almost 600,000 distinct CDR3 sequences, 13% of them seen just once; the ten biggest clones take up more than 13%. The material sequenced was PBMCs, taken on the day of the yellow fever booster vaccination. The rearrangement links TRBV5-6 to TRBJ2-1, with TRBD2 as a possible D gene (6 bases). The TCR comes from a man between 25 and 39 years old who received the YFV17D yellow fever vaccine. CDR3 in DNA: TGTGCCGCCGGAGCTAGCGACTCCTACAATGAGCAGTTCTTC. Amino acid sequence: CAAGASDSYNEQFF.